The rows below give T cell receptor beta chains drawn from one sample of a study of cytomegalovirus exposure and HLA in healthy donors. This table comes from immunoSEQ multiplex PCR, and its TCRdb copy is limited to in-frame clones, with some not included. Here the sample spans 180,000 or so clones, roughly 84% being singletons. The sample was PBMCs. These receptor sequences come from a male donor in good health and CMV-seronegative. CDR3s include the opening cysteine and the closing phenylalanine or tryptophan. Each record gives: V gene, clone size, D gene, J gene, CDR3 protein, CDR3 DNA. The D gene is left open where the match is weak. Clone size is stated in some rows and not others, as once, few, many or a class when expanded.

TRBV18	NA	NA	TRBJ1-2	CASSPGTPDLPGYTF	TGTGCCAGCTCACCAGGGACACCTGATCTCCCTGGCTACACCTTC
TRBV7-9	NA	TRBD1	TRBJ2-7	CASSLAGTGGIPYEQYF	TGTGCCAGCAGCCTGGCGGGGACAGGGGGTATACCCTACGAGCAGTACTTC
TRBV5-1	NA	NA	TRBJ2-3	CASSLAASGTDTQYF	TGCGCCAGCAGCTTGGCGGCTAGCGGCACAGATACGCAGTATTTT
TRBV9	NA	TRBD2	TRBJ2-1	CASSPRAGGHNEQFF	TGTGCCAGCAGCCCCCGGGCGGGAGGCCACAATGAGCAGTTCTTC
TRBV5-6	NA	TRBD1	TRBJ1-1	CASSLVRDSRGSFF	TGTGCCAGCAGCTTGGTGCGGGACAGCCGCGGGTCCTTCTTT
TRBV7-3	NA	TRBD1	TRBJ2-2	CASSAQGDTGELFF	TGTGCCAGCAGCGCACAGGGGGACACCGGGGAGCTGTTTTTT
TRBV7-9	NA	TRBD1	TRBJ2-7	CASSGQKTYEQYF	TGTGCCAGCTCGGGACAGAAAACCTACGAGCAGTACTTC
TRBV29-1	NA	NA	TRBJ1-1	CSVGNMNTEAFF	TGCAGCGTTGGAAACATGAACACTGAAGCTTTCTTT
TRBV10-3	NA	NA	TRBJ2-1	CAISESVSTGYNEQFF	TGTGCCATCAGTGAGTCTGTTTCAACCGGCTACAATGAGCAGTTCTTC
TRBV11-2	NA	NA	TRBJ1-6	CASSLDRVAPLHF	TGTGCCAGCAGCTTAGACAGGGTGGCACCCCTCCACTTT
TRBV11-2	few	NA	TRBJ1-2	CASSFGGGYGYTF	TGTGCCAGCAGCTTCGGGGGGGGCTATGGCTACACCTTC
TRBV10-3	NA	NA	TRBJ2-7	CAISEIVYEQYF	TGTGCCATCAGTGAGATCGTGTACGAGCAGTACTTC
TRBV19	NA	NA	TRBJ2-6	CASSVTGTGANVLTF	TGTGCCAGTAGTGTGACAGGTACCGGGGCCAACGTCCTGACTTTC
TRBV18	NA	TRBD1	TRBJ2-5	CASSRDSQETQYF	TGTGCCAGCTCACGGGACAGCCAAGAGACCCAGTACTTC
TRBV18	NA	TRBD2	TRBJ2-1	CASSPGRETSGRDYNEQFF	TGTGCCAGCTCACCAGGCCGGGAGACTAGCGGGAGGGACTACAATGAGCAGTTCTTC
TRBV2	NA	TRBD1	TRBJ2-6	CASSEQGAGANVLTF	TGTGCCAGCAGTGAACAGGGGGCTGGGGCCAACGTCCTGACTTTC
TRBV7-9	NA	TRBD2	TRBJ2-1	CSSRSGTSGTSEQFF	TGTTCCAGCAGGTCCGGGACTAGCGGCACATCTGAGCAGTTCTTC
TRBV5-1	NA	NA	TRBJ2-1	CASNPGRGNEQFF	TGCGCCAGCAACCCCGGGCGGGGCAATGAGCAGTTCTTC
TRBV9	NA	NA	TRBJ2-7	CASSVAPIDGAYEQYF	TGTGCCAGCAGCGTAGCCCCGATCGACGGAGCCTACGAGCAGTACTTC
TRBV4-1	NA	NA	TRBJ1-5	CASSQTGPVQPQHF	TGCGCCAGCAGCCAAACAGGGCCGGTTCAGCCCCAGCATTTT
TRBV7-8	NA	TRBD2	TRBJ2-7	CASSFVDGGADEQYF	TGTGCCAGCAGCTTTGTTGACGGGGGGGCCGACGAGCAGTACTTC
TRBV27	NA	TRBD1	TRBJ2-7	CASSLSRGLPYEQYF	TGTGCCAGCAGTTTATCGAGGGGGCTCCCCTACGAGCAGTACTTC
TRBV27	few	TRBD1	TRBJ1-2	CASSAQGARGYTF	TGTGCCAGCAGCGCTCAGGGGGCAAGGGGCTACACCTTC